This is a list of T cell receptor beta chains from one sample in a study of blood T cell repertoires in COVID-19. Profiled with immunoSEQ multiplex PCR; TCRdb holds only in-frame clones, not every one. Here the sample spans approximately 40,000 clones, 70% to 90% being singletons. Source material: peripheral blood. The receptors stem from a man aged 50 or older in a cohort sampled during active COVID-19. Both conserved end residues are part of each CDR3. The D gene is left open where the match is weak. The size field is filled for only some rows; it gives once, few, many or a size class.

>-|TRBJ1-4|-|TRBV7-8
CASSRLRQALNEKLFF
TGTGCCAGCAGCCGCCTTAGACAGGCCCTTAATGAAAAACTGTTTTTT
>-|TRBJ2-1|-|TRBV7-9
CASSSTRVGINEQFF
TGTGCCAGCAGCTCGACCAGGGTTGGTATCAATGAGCAGTTCTTC
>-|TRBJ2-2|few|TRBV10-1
CASSTGAGELFF
TGCGCCAGCAGTACGGGAGCCGGGGAGCTGTTTTTT
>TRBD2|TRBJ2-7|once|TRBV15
CATSRVAGASYEQYF
TGTGCCACCAGCAGAGTAGCGGGGGCCTCCTACGAGCAGTACTTC
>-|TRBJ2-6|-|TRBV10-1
CASSEHREANVLTF
TGCGCCAGCAGTGAGCACAGGGAGGCCAACGTCCTGACTTTC
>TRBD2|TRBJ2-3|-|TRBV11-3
CASSPRRGAWDTQYF
TGTGCCAGCAGCCCCCGGCGGGGGGCCTGGGATACGCAGTATTTT
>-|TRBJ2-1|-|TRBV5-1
CASSWTESYNEQFF
TGCGCCAGCAGCTGGACAGAGTCGTACAATGAGCAGTTCTTC
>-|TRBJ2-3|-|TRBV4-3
CASSQSRRGDTQYF
TGCGCCAGCAGCCAGAGCCGCCGGGGGGATACGCAGTATTTT
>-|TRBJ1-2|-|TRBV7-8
CASSFPQDGYTF
TGTGCCAGCAGCTTCCCACAGGATGGCTACACCTTC
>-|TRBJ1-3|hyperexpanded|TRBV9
CASSVGISAGNTIYF
TGTGCCAGCAGCGTAGGTATTTCGGCTGGAAACACCATATATTTT
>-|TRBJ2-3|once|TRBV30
CAWGAGAADTQYF
TGTGCTTGGGGGGCGGGGGCCGCAGATACGCAGTATTTT
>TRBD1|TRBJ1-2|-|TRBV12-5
CASGLVAGQEIYGYTF
TGTGCTAGTGGTTTGGTGGCCGGACAGGAGATCTATGGCTACACCTTC
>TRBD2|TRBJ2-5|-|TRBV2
CASSPSPGLAIIKGETQYF
TGTGCCAGCAGTCCTTCACCGGGACTAGCGATAATAAAGGGAGAGACCCAGTACTTC